There are a few counts of the clone carrying this T cell receptor (beta chain). In the authors' workflow: Estimation of nucleated cell counts relied on the amplification of reference gene primers. Assay used: immunoSEQ multiplex PCR; TCRdb lists only in-frame clones, some missing. D and trimming come from the DNA, and the V and J calls and clone size come from that table. Counted here are around 110,000 clones, more than 80% occurring once; the ten biggest clones make up 13% to 15%. This sample was taken from a study of blood T cell repertoires in COVID-19. There are 16 residues in the CDR3. The germline V gene has CDR1 LNHDA and CDR2 SQIVND (reference sequence). Between the trimmed V and J ends, which lost 3 bases and 0 bases, there was a span of 14 bases.

Sequencing input: peripheral blood. The sequence was collected from a woman aged 60-75 years with acute or convalescent COVID-19. The chain links TRBV19 to TRBJ1-1, with no clear D. The CDR3 coding sequence is TGTGCCAGTAGTATTTCTCGGGGAGGGTTGAACACTGAAGCTTTCTTT. This gives the protein CASSISRGGLNTEAFF.